Below, 2 T cell receptor beta chains from the same sample are listed, as sequenced in a study of T cell responses to AZD1222 COVID-19 vaccine. Sequencing was performed with immunoSEQ multiplex PCR; in TCRdb, only in-frame clones are kept and a portion is missing. The sample holds over 70,000 clones, over 65% seen once. Here the sequenced sample was peripheral blood, taken 28 days after the second dose of the MenACWY control vaccine. These receptors originate from an adult who received the MenACWY meningococcal vaccine as a control.

The genes are TRBV19 and TRBJ1-1, with 8 positions matching TRBD1. The CDR3 covers 15 residues. The trim removed 6 bases at V and 5 bases at J, leaving 11 bases unmatched. CDR1 is LNHDA, CDR2 SQIVND, per germline (reference sequence). DNA for the CDR3: TGTGCCAGTAGCCGACAGGGGACCTCGCGAACTGAAGCTTTCTTT. Protein: CASSRQGTSRTEAFF.

V gene TRBV5-1 combines with J gene TRBJ2-7; D may be TRBD1 or TRBD2 (5 bases each). With 0 bases removed from V and 3 bases from J, the gap between germline ends came to 13 bases. The CDR3 has 15 amino acids. The germline gives CDR1 SGHRS, CDR2 YFSETQ. The CDR3 protein is CASSLEGTGYYEQYF. The DNA of the CDR3 is TGCGCCAGCAGCTTGGAAGGGACCGGATACTACGAGCAGTACTTC.